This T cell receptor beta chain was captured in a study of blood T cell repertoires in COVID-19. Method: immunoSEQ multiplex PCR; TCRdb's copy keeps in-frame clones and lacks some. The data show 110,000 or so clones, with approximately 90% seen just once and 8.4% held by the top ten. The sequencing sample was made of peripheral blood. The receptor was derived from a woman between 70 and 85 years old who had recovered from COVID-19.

DNA for the CDR3: TGTGCCAGCAGGGGGGCTAGCGGGTCGCGTGGCACAGATACGCAGTATTTT. It yields the protein CASRGASGSRGTDTQYF. The V gene is TRBV28, the J gene TRBJ2-3; 8 positions match TRBD2. CDR1 and CDR2 from the germline V gene are MDHEN and SYDVKM. This CDR3 contains 17 residues. Germline trimming cut 6 bases from V and 1 base from J; bases unmatched to any gene: 12.